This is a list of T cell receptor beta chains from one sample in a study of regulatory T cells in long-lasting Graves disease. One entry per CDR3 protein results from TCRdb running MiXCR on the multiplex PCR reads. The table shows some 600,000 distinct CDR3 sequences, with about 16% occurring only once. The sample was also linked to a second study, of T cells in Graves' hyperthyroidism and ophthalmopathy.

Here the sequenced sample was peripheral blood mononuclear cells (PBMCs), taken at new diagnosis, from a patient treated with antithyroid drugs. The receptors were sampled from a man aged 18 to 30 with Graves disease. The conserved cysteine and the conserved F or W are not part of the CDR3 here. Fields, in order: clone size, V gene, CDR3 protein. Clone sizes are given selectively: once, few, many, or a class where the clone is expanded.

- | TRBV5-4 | ASSLSGTPYNEQF
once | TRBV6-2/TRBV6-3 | ASGSSGEVYEQY
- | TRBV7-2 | ASSDRTSGTNATDTQY
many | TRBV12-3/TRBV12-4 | ATWPDTGELF
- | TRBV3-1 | ASSHGGGTGYT
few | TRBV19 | ASTRPTSGSAGELF
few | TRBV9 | ASSGGSAYEQY
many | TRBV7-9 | ASSLGPGVSTEAF
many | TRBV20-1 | SAWTSGRVEQF
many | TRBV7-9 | ASSPYPGQEVNTEAF